This T cell receptor (beta chain) derives from a study of regulatory T cells in long-lasting Graves disease. Documented time point: newly diagnosed GD, antithyroid drugs for less than 3 months. PBMC-extracted RNA yielded the TCR library. In building TCR beta libraries, iRepertoire HTBI primers were used together with Arm-PCR of CDR3 regions. TCRdb re-called the multiplex PCR reads through MiXCR, storing one row per CDR3 protein. Of approximately 470,000 distinct CDR3 sequences in the sample, 15% to 20% were seen once. The same sample was also studied in work on T cells in Graves' hyperthyroidism and ophthalmopathy.

Specimen: peripheral blood mononuclear cells (PBMCs), collected at new diagnosis, from a patient treated with antithyroid drugs. The receptor was isolated from a man in his forties with Graves disease.

CDR3 nucleotide sequence: TGCAGTGCCAATCCGGGAGACTTTTACTATGGCTACACCTTC. Protein product: CSANPGDFYYGYTF. V gene TRBV20-1 combines with J gene TRBJ1-2; D is uncertain. With 6 bases removed from V and 3 bases from J, the gap between germline ends came to 17 bases. CDR3 length: 14 residues. CDR1 and CDR2 from the germline V gene are DFQATT and SNEGSKA (reference sequence).